These T cell receptor beta chains were read from a single sample in a study of T cell repertoires in cytomegalovirus infection. No antigen has been assigned to these receptors. TCRdb independently ran MiXCR on the reads; one entry per CDR3 protein. The sample shows hundreds of thousands of distinct CDR3 sequences, 33% of them seen only once. The specimen comprised cultured PBMCs, sampled from culture after CMV antigen stimulation. These receptors came from a human donor in good health (CMV status not recorded). Some clones in this sample may be carry-over from other donors' samples. Each CDR3 is given with its conserved first and last residue. D genes are given only for firm matches. Clone sizes are given selectively: once, few, many, or a class where the clone is expanded.

v_call,j_call,d_call,clone_size,cdr3_nt,cdr3_aa
TRBV7-2,TRBJ1-3,-,many,TGTGCCAGCAGCTTAGATCCAGGGAAAGGAAACACCATATATTTT,CASSLDPGKGNTIYF
TRBV4-1,TRBJ2-3,TRBD2,few,TGCGCCAGCAGCCTCGCGGGAGGGGGGGGGGGCACAGATACGCAGTATTTT,CASSLAGGGGGTDTQYF
TRBV6-6,TRBJ2-5,-,few,TGTGCCAGCAGTTTTCCCCGAGGGACGGTCCAAGAGACCCAGTACTTC,CASSFPRGTVQETQYF
TRBV27,TRBJ2-3,TRBD2,many,TGTGCCAGCAGTTCACTAGCGGGAGGGCCGGAGGAGGATACGCAGTATTTT,CASSSLAGGPEEDTQYF
TRBV28,TRBJ1-2,TRBD1,-,TGTGCCAGCACCCCACCAGACAGGGGCTATGGCTACACCTTC,CASTPPDRGYGYTF
TRBV7-2,TRBJ2-5,-,many,TGTGCCAGCAGCTTTGGGGGTCGGCCGGAGACCCAGTACTTC,CASSFGGRPETQYF
TRBV27,TRBJ2-6,-,few,TGTGCCGCTTGTTCGGGGATCCCTGGGGCCAACGTCCTGACTTTC,CAACSGIPGANVLTF
TRBV6-2/TRBV6-3,TRBJ2-1,TRBD1,few,TGTGCCAGCAGTTACTGGGACAGGACCTCGTCGGTATCCAATGAGCAGTTCTTC,CASSYWDRTSSVSNEQFF
TRBV19,TRBJ1-2,-,-,TGTGCCAGCCGGACAGCGCCTCTCCTTAACTATGGCTACACCTTC,CASRTAPLLNYGYTF
TRBV12-3/TRBV12-4,TRBJ2-1,TRBD2,few,TGTGCCAGCAAACCGGGACTAGCGGGGGGGGGAGGGGAGCAGTTCTTC,CASKPGLAGGGGEQFF
TRBV7-2,TRBJ2-7,-,few,TGTGCCAGCAGCACACAAAGGAGTCTCTACGAGCAGTACTTC,CASSTQRSLYEQYF
TRBV12-3/TRBV12-4,TRBJ1-5,-,few,TGTGCCAGCAGTTTAGGTGGCCCCAGGAGGCCCCAGCATTTT,CASSLGGPRRPQHF
TRBV5-1,TRBJ1-1,TRBD1,few,TGCGCCAGCAGACAGGGGTACGAAGCTTTCTTT,CASRQGYEAFF
TRBV5-3,TRBJ2-3,TRBD2,-,TGTGCCAGCAGCTCCGGGACTACGAAAGATACGCAGTATTTT,CASSSGTTKDTQYF
TRBV6-2/TRBV6-3,TRBJ2-5,TRBD2,-,TGTGCCAGCAGTTACTCGGGACTAGCGGACCAAGAGACCCAGTACTTC,CASSYSGLADQETQYF
TRBV7-2,TRBJ1-2,-,few,TGTGCCAGCAGCTTAGGGTACCGAGGGGGACCCTATGGCTACACCTTC,CASSLGYRGGPYGYTF
TRBV7-8,TRBJ2-5,-,-,TGTGCCAGCAGCGGTGGACTCACCCTTGTAGCTCAAGAGACCCAGTACTTC,CASSGGLTLVAQETQYF
TRBV28,TRBJ1-1,-,-,TGTGCCAGCAGTCCAGTGCTTGGAGGGGGGAGCACTGAAGCTTTCTTT,CASSPVLGGGSTEAFF
TRBV19,TRBJ2-2,TRBD1,many,TGTGCCAGTAGTATAGTCGACTATTGGACAGGGAACACCGGGGAGCTGTTTTTT,CASSIVDYWTGNTGELFF
TRBV27,TRBJ2-1,TRBD2,-,TGTGCCAGCAGTGGACTACCGGGGGGGTACAATGAGCAGTTCTTC,CASSGLPGGYNEQFF
TRBV7-3,TRBJ1-1,-,-,TGTGCCAGCAGCTTAACACGACGCGAGAACACTGAAGCTTTCTTT,CASSLTRRENTEAFF
TRBV7-3,TRBJ2-2,TRBD2,-,TGTGCCAGCAGCTTAACGCGGGGGTCTAGCGGGGAGCTGTTTTTT,CASSLTRGSSGELFF